This T cell receptor (beta chain) appears in the sequencing data of a study of blood T cell repertoires in COVID-19. On the study more broadly: COVID-19 samples, acute and convalescent, were from the United States, Italy and Spain.

The CDR3 totals 15 residues. Trimming shortened V by 7 bases and J by 0 bases, and 13 bases separated the two germline ends. Germline CDR1 and CDR2: MNHEY and SVGAGI. Source study methods: For nucleated cells, counts were estimated from reference gene primer amplification. Assay used: immunoSEQ multiplex PCR; TCRdb lists only in-frame clones, some missing. The V and J calls and clone size are taken from that table; D and trimming were inferred from the DNA. This table holds roughly 250,000 clones, more than 85% found once. The sequencing input was peripheral blood. This TCR came from a young man with acute or convalescent COVID-19. This chain links TRBV6-5 with TRBJ1-5; no firm D call. The CDR3 here is CASKTGKYSNQPQHF. DNA for the CDR3: TGTGCCAGCAAAACGGGAAAGTATAGCAATCAGCCCCAGCATTTT.